Below, 9 T cell receptor beta chains from the same sample are listed, as sequenced in a study of T cell responses to AZD1222 COVID-19 vaccine. Produced via immunoSEQ multiplex PCR; TCRdb's table is partial and in-frame only. The sample has roughly 66,000 clones; approximately 90% are singletons. The sample here was peripheral blood, taken 28 days after the second dose of the MenACWY control vaccine. These receptors were obtained from an adult who received the MenACWY meningococcal vaccine as a control.

DNA for the CDR3: TGCGCCAGCAGCTTGAGCGGGGGGGATAGAGGAAACACCATATATTTT. This translates into CASSLSGGDRGNTIYF. The chain carries TRBV5-1 and TRBJ1-3; TRBD1 is a possible D gene (5 bases). Germline CDR1 and CDR2: SGHRS and YFSETQ. V was pared by 1 base and J by 4 bases, with 15 bases between. The CDR3 consists of 16 residues.

The genes are TRBV30 and TRBJ2-3, with TRBD2 matching 15 bases. The germline CDR1 and CDR2 sequences are GTSNPN and SVGIG (reference sequence). The CDR3 is 15 residues long. V lost 3 bases and J lost 5; bases outside the gene matches: 3. This chain's CDR3 is CAWSRGLAGGDTQYF. The CDR3 DNA is TGTGCCTGGAGCCGGGGACTAGCGGGAGGAGATACGCAGTATTTT.

The chain employs TRBV4-3 and TRBJ1-2; D gene uncertain. Germline V gene data show CDR1 as LGHNA and CDR2 as YSLEER. V lost 0 bases to trimming and J lost 5 bases, with 10 bases between them. This CDR3 is 14 amino acids long. The CDR3 is CASSQEALGYGYTF. In nucleotides, the CDR3 is TGCGCCAGCAGCCAAGAGGCCCTCGGGTATGGCTACACCTTC.

This clone showed up just once. The V call is TRBV28, the J call TRBJ1-2, with 7 bases matching TRBD1. Germline lookup yields CDR1 MDHEN and CDR2 SYDVKM. J gave up 7 bases and V 3 bases, and 5 bases lay outside the gene matches. This CDR3 is built from 13 residues. Written as DNA, the CDR3 is TGTGCCAGCAGTTTTCTAGGACAGGCTGGCTACACCTTC. This sequence encodes CASSFLGQAGYTF.

V and J are TRBV5-5 and TRBJ2-1; 8 bases map to TRBD2. Germline CDR1 is SGHKS and CDR2 is YYEKEE (reference sequence). With V trimmed by 2 bases and J by 6 bases, 4 bases remained unmatched. CDR3 length equals 14 residues. CDR3: CASSFAGGPNEQFF. DNA of the CDR3: TGTGCCAGCAGCTTCGCGGGAGGTCCCAATGAGCAGTTCTTC.

The V gene is TRBV2, the J gene TRBJ1-5; tentative D call: TRBD1 (5 bases). Looked up from germline, CDR1 is SNHLY and CDR2 is FYNNEI. V lost 7 bases, J lost 5 bases, and 18 bases lay in between. CDR3 length: 15 amino acids. CDR3 nucleotides: TGTGCCAGCACCTGGGGACGGACGGAACATCAGCCCCAGCATTTT. It specifies CASTWGRTEHQPQHF.

The chain employs TRBV6-2 or TRBV6-3 and TRBJ2-3, with D maybe TRBD2 (5 bases). The germline V gene encodes CDR1 MNHEY and CDR2 SVGEGT. This CDR3 spans 17 amino acids. V was clipped by 6 bases and J by 1 base, with 20 bases between them. The CDR3 nucleotides are TGTGCCAGCAGCCCCCCCGCGGGCCGGCCGGGCACAGATACGCAGTATTTT. Protein product: CASSPPAGRPGTDTQYF.

The chain's CDR3 is CASRAGPYEQYF. Here the CDR3 DNA reads TGTGCCAGCAGGGCGGGACCCTACGAGCAGTACTTC. J is TRBJ2-7 and V is TRBV2, with D possibly being TRBD2 (6 bases). The germline gives CDR1 SNHLY, CDR2 FYNNEI. This CDR3 region has 12 residues. The V and J ends lost 6 bases and 2 bases respectively, with 8 bases between them.

The chain carries TRBV2 and TRBJ1-5; 9 bases match TRBD1. The CDR3 spans 14 residues. Germline V gene data show CDR1 as SNHLY and CDR2 as FYNNEI. V was pared by 5 bases and J by 6 bases, with 5 bases of the junction left unmatched. The DNA of the CDR3 is TGTGCCAGCAGTCCCGGACAGGGGAGTCAGCCCCAGCATTTT. Amino acid sequence: CASSPGQGSQPQHF.